These 26 T cell receptor beta chains originate from one sample sequenced in a study of cytomegalovirus exposure and HLA in healthy donors. Assay: immunoSEQ multiplex PCR; the TCRdb copy retains only in-frame clones and omits some. The table records some 160,000 clones, roughly 91% of them present only once. Sequencing used PBMCs. These receptors all stem from a man in his late teens or twenties in good health and CMV-seronegative.

The chain links TRBV20-1 to TRBJ1-2; D not resolved. In germline, CDR1 is DFQATT, CDR2 SNEGSKA (reference sequence). Deletions cut 3 bases from V and 8 bases from J, with 10 bases between. The CDR3 spans 11 residues. The CDR3 coding sequence is TGCAGTGCTAGGTCCGGAGTCGGCTACACCTTC. It yields the protein CSARSGVGYTF.

V is TRBV28 and J is TRBJ2-2; D is perhaps TRBD2 (6 bases). V was trimmed by 6 bases and J by 0 bases, leaving 23 bases between them. This CDR3 comprises 19 residues. Germline loops: CDR1 MDHEN, CDR2 SYDVKM. The CDR3 region is CASRDRLGSWEANTGELFF. CDR3 in DNA: TGTGCCAGCAGGGATAGACTAGGTTCATGGGAGGCGAACACCGGGGAGCTGTTTTTT.

This clone was counted a single time. The rearrangement links TRBV6-5 to TRBJ2-7; 8 nucleotides agree with TRBD2. Trimming at V came to 6 bases and at J to 2 bases, leaving 6 bases not matched to a gene. The germline gives CDR1 MNHEY, CDR2 SVGAGI. CDR3 size: 14 residues. The CDR3 sequence is CASSKSGGAYEQYV. The CDR3 region has the DNA TGTGCCAGCAGCAAAAGCGGGGGAGCCTACGAGCAGTACGTC.

The chain uses TRBV6-6 and TRBJ2-1; TRBD1 aligns across 7 bases. Germline CDR1 is MNHNY and CDR2 is SVGAGI (reference sequence). J was trimmed by 4 bases and V by 5 bases; bases with no gene match: 5. The CDR3 is 14 residues long. The CDR3 DNA reads TGTGCCAGCAGTAGGACAGGACAATACAATGAGCAGTTCTTC. Its protein product is CASSRTGQYNEQFF.

This chain links TRBV7-8 with TRBJ2-2; no reliable D call. Looked up from germline, CDR1 is SGHVS and CDR2 is FQNEAQ. V lost 1 base to trimming and J lost 6 bases, with 6 bases between them. The CDR3 is 13 amino acids. CDR3 nucleotides: TGTGCCAGCAGCTTAGTTGCGGCCGGGGAGCTGTTTTTT. It translates to CASSLVAAGELFF.

V gene TRBV19 combines with J gene TRBJ1-5; tentative D call: TRBD1 (5 bases). The V end was cut by 11 bases, the J end by 6 bases, with 14 bases between. CDR3 size: 12 residues. Germline CDR1 is LNHDA and CDR2 is SQIVND (reference sequence). CDR3 in DNA: TGTGCCGGAGGGGCAGAGGGTCAGCCCCAGCATTTT. Protein sequence: CAGGAEGQPQHF.

The chain couples TRBV5-1 to TRBJ1-5; 7 bases are shared with TRBD1. V trimming: 0 bases; J trimming: 0 bases; junction bases outside the gene matches: 6. CDR1 is SGHRS, CDR2 YFSETQ, per germline. This CDR3 region has 17 residues. The CDR3 spells CASSLGDSLYSNQPQHF. DNA for the CDR3: TGCGCCAGCAGCTTGGGGGACAGCCTATATAGCAATCAGCCCCAGCATTTT.

V is TRBV5-8 and J is TRBJ1-2; 10 nucleotides match TRBD1. Trimming removed 4 bases from V and 4 bases from J; junction bases left unmatched: 4. This CDR3 contains 14 residues. The germline V gene encodes CDR1 SGHTS and CDR2 YDEGEE. The CDR3 region has the DNA TGTGCCAGCAGCCCGGGACAGGGGCCCTATGGCTACACCTTC. Translated: CASSPGQGPYGYTF. Full variable domain (rest looked up from reference TRBV5-8 and TRBJ1-2): EAGVTQSPTHLIKTRGQQATLRCSPISGHTSVYWYQQALGLGLQFLLWYDEGEERNRGNFPPRFSGRQFPNYSSELNVNALELEDSALYLCASSPGQGPYGYTFGSGTRLTVV.

The J gene is TRBJ2-1, the V gene TRBV11-2; D might be TRBD2 (6 bases). The CDR3 covers 14 residues. Germline CDR1 is SGHAT and CDR2 is FQNNGV. V dropped 1 base and J dropped 9 bases, with 13 bases sitting between them. The CDR3 coding sequence is TGTGCCAGCAGCTTAGGGGGGGTGGACGGTGAGCAGTTCTTC. Translation gives CASSLGGVDGEQFF.

The chain employs TRBV29-1 and TRBJ2-7; 7 bases align to TRBD2. J was trimmed by 2 bases and V by 7 bases; bases with no gene match: 5. CDR3 length: 12 residues. CDR1 is SQVTM, CDR2 ANQGSEA, per germline. The CDR3 region is CSGTGGPYEQYF. The CDR3 region has the DNA TGCAGCGGAACGGGGGGTCCCTACGAGCAGTACTTC.

Comment on this clone: Its ends do not fully match the called genes, so a read error is possible. The chain employs TRBV6-1 and TRBJ1-2, with 7 positions matching TRBD1. The CDR3 spans 14 residues. Per germline, CDR1 MNHNS and CDR2 SASEGT. The CDR3 DNA reads as TGTGCCAGCAGGACACAGACAGGGAACTTTGGCTACACCTTC. Residues: CASRTQTGNFGYTF.

Note on this clone: In the same sample, other DNA sequences code for this CDR3. The chain has TRBV6-5 and TRBJ1-1; D gene unclear. Germline lookup yields CDR1 MNHEY and CDR2 SVGAGI. The CDR3 has 14 amino acids. V was clipped by 0 bases and J by 2 bases, with 7 bases between them. The CDR3 nucleotides are TGTGCCAGCAGTTACTCGCAGGCCAACACTGAAGCTTTCTTT. Its protein is CASSYSQANTEAFF.

The chain uses TRBV11-2 and TRBJ1-2; the D is unclear. The CDR3 loop spans 14 amino acids. V was pared by 2 bases and J by 4 bases, with 11 bases between. CDR1 is SGHAT and CDR2 is FQNNGV in the germline V gene. The CDR3 loop is CASSLPGVAYGYTF. CDR3 bases: TGTGCCAGCAGCTTACCCGGGGTCGCCTATGGCTACACCTTC.

This chain joins TRBV2 and TRBJ1-1; D is possibly TRBD1 (5 bases). V was clipped by 8 bases and J by 1 base, with 14 bases between them. Germline values: CDR1 SNHLY, CDR2 FYNNEI. This CDR3 has 14 amino acids. The CDR3 DNA reads TGTGCCAGCGTCTGGGGCGGAGCGAACACTGAAGCTTTCTTT. Protein product: CASVWGGANTEAFF.

This clone turned up a few times. V usage is TRBV7-2 and J usage is TRBJ2-1; D call uncertain. Trimming removed 7 bases from V and 0 bases from J, with 7 bases in between. This CDR3 has 13 residues. CDR1 and CDR2 (germline): SGHTA, FQGNSA. The CDR3 here is CASKVASYNEQFF. The CDR3 DNA sequence: TGTGCCAGCAAAGTGGCCTCCTACAATGAGCAGTTCTTC.

The gene calls are TRBV2 and TRBJ2-2; 8 positions match TRBD1. The V gene end was trimmed by 11 bases and the J gene end by 2 bases; junction bases not matched to a gene: 10. This CDR3 has 15 residues. Per germline, CDR1 SNHLY and CDR2 FYNNEI. As DNA, the CDR3 is TGTGCCGGCGAGACAGGGGATGGTAACACCGGGGAGCTGTTTTTT. This codes for CAGETGDGNTGELFF. Filled out from reference TRBV2 and TRBJ2-2, the complete variable domain reads EPEVTQTPSHQVTQMGQEVILRCVPISNHLYFYWYRQILGQKVEFLVSFYNNEISEKSEIFDDQFSVERPDGSNFTLKIRSTKLEDSAMYFCAGETGDGNTGELFFGEGSRLTVL.

The rearrangement joins TRBV9 to TRBJ2-5; D is perhaps TRBD1 (6 bases). The V and J ends lost 3 bases and 4 bases respectively, with 19 bases between them. Per the germline V gene, CDR1 is SGDLS and CDR2 is YYNGEE. The CDR3 is 16 amino acids. CDR3 in amino acids: CASSAPRTGLGETQYF. CDR3 in DNA: TGTGCCAGCAGCGCCCCTCGCACAGGGCTGGGAGAGACCCAGTACTTC.

This rearrangement joins TRBV28 to TRBJ2-1, with TRBD2 identical over 7 bases. V gave up 7 bases and J gave up 3 bases; unmatched junction bases: 9. The CDR3 is 15 residues long. Germline V CDR1 and CDR2: MDHEN, SYDVKM. The CDR3 sequence is CASTTGGPGYNEQFF. The CDR3 nucleotides are TGTGCCAGCACCACGGGGGGACCTGGCTACAATGAGCAGTTCTTC.

The chain uses TRBV7-9 and TRBJ2-1; D gene unclear. The V and J ends lost 5 bases and 4 bases respectively, with 12 bases between them. Germline V gene sequence: CDR1 SEHNR, CDR2 FQNEAQ (reference sequence). The CDR3 is made up of 14 amino acids. The CDR3 region is CASSPETLYNEQFF. The CDR3, as DNA: TGTGCCAGCAGCCCCGAGACTTTATACAATGAGCAGTTCTTC. Full variable domain (remainder filled in from reference TRBV7-9 and TRBJ2-1): DTGVSQNPRHKITKRGQNVTFRCDPISEHNRLYWYRQTLGQGPEFLTYFQNEAQLEKSRLLSDRFSAERPKGSFSTLEIQRTEQGDSAMYLCASSPETLYNEQFFGPGTRLTVL.

The chain is built from TRBV6-5 and TRBJ1-2; no definite D call. From germline, CDR1 is MNHEY and CDR2 SVGAGI. Trimming left V 0 bases short and J 1 base short, with 9 bases between. CDR3 length equals 15 residues. CDR3: CASSYSNRVNYGYTF. Written as DNA, the CDR3 is TGTGCCAGCAGTTACTCGAACAGAGTTAACTATGGCTACACCTTC.

The CDR3 DNA reads TGTGCCAGGGTCTGGGGGGGGTATCGAGCTTTCTTT. Translating gives CARVWGGYRAFF. This chain joins TRBV19 and TRBJ1-1; possible D gene TRBD1, 5 bases. The CDR3 loop spans 12 amino acids. CDR1 is LNHDA and CDR2 is SQIVND in the germline V gene (reference sequence). With 9 bases removed from V and 10 bases from J, the gap between germline ends came to 18 bases.

This rearrangement joins TRBV5-1 to TRBJ1-4, with 7 nucleotides matching TRBD1. Trimming at V came to 3 bases and at J to 8 bases, leaving 7 bases not matched to a gene. The V gene's germline CDR1 is SGHRS and CDR2 YFSETQ. CDR3 length: 14 residues. The CDR3 bases are TGCGCCAGCAGCTCGACAGGGAAAGAAGAAAAACTGTTTTTT. This sequence encodes CASSSTGKEEKLFF.

CDR3 DNA sequence: TGTGCCAGCAGCTCATATAGACAGGGGGGGACAGATACGCAGTATTTT. Protein: CASSSYRQGGTDTQYF. The chain links TRBV5-4 to TRBJ2-3, with 9 bases fitting TRBD1. The V segment lost 3 bases and the J segment 3 bases; nucleotides outside the gene matches: 8. Per the germline V gene, CDR1 is SGHNT and CDR2 is YYREEE (reference sequence). This CDR3 comprises 16 residues.

V usage is TRBV6-1 and J usage is TRBJ1-4; D not certain. Trimming took off 0 bases at V and 2 bases at J, with 7 bases between the two ends. The CDR3 is made up of 15 amino acids. The germline V gene has CDR1 MNHNS and CDR2 SASEGT. The CDR3 DNA sequence: TGTGCCAGCAGTGAAGCACAAGTGACTAATGAAAAACTGTTTTTT. Encoded protein: CASSEAQVTNEKLFF.

V and J are TRBV27 and TRBJ2-1; 9 bases align to TRBD2. The CDR3 sequence is 15 residues long. Germline CDR1 reads MNHEY; CDR2 reads SMNVEV (reference sequence). J gave up 3 bases and V 4 bases, and 4 bases lay outside the gene matches. The CDR3 region is CASSSAGGIYNEQFF. Written as DNA, the CDR3 is TGTGCCAGCAGTTCAGCGGGAGGAATCTACAATGAGCAGTTCTTC.

The chain is built from TRBV27 and TRBJ1-5, with D uncertain. Trimming took 3 bases from V and 3 from J, leaving 12 bases between them. Germline CDR1 MNHEY, CDR2 SMNVEV (reference sequence). The CDR3 contains 15 residues. The CDR3 protein is CASSLPRDHNQPQHF. CDR3 DNA: TGTGCCAGCAGTTTGCCTCGGGATCACAATCAGCCCCAGCATTTT.